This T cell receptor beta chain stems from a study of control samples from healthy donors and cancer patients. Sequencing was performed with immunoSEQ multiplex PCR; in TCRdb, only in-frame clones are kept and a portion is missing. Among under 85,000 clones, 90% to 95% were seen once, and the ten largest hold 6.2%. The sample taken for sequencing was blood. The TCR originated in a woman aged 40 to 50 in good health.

Here the CDR3 DNA reads TGTGCCAGCAGTGAAAAGGCAGGAAGAAATTCACCCCTCCACTTT. Amino acids: CASSEKAGRNSPLHF. The genes are TRBV2 and TRBJ1-6, with D unresolved. CDR1 and CDR2 from the germline V gene are SNHLY and FYNNEI. Trimming pared 2 bases from V and 7 bases from J, leaving 12 bases between. This CDR3 region has 15 residues.